These 30 T cell receptor beta chains came from one sample sequenced in a study of cytomegalovirus exposure and HLA in healthy donors. PCR was performed using 60 Vbeta and 13 Jbeta primers. Profiling relied on immunoSEQ multiplex PCR, and the TCRdb table lists in-frame clones only, not all of them. The table has some 130,000 clones, approximately 70% seen once. Sequenced material: PBMCs. Receptors originate from a human donor in good health.

The sample holds a few counts of this clone. The chain employs TRBV5-1 and TRBJ2-5; D gene unclear. The CDR3 contains 11 residues. Germline V gene lookup returns CDR1 SGHRS and CDR2 YFSETQ. V was cut by 4 bases and J by 2 bases, with 3 bases left in between. The CDR3 coding sequence is TGCGCCAGCAGCGTACAAGAGACCCAGTACTTC. Amino acids: CASSVQETQYF.

This chain connects TRBV18 to TRBJ1-5, with 12 nucleotides matching TRBD1. Trimming removed 5 bases from V and 4 bases from J; junction bases left unmatched: 6. CDR1 and CDR2 from the germline V gene are KGHSH and LQKENI. The CDR3 runs 16 residues. CDR3 sequence reads: CASSAGTGGLNQPQHF. In DNA form, the CDR3 reads TGTGCCAGCTCAGCAGGGACAGGGGGCTTGAATCAGCCCCAGCATTTT.

The V and J genes are TRBV4-1 and TRBJ2-7, with 13 nucleotides matching TRBD2. Germline V gene lookup returns CDR1 MGHRA and CDR2 YSYEKL. The CDR3 runs 15 residues. The V gene end was trimmed by 0 bases and the J gene end by 6 bases; junction bases not matched to a gene: 2. CDR3 loop: CASSQERLAGGEQYF. In DNA, the CDR3 is TGCGCCAGCAGCCAAGAAAGACTAGCGGGAGGCGAGCAGTACTTC.

In its sample, this clone was seen a few times. The chain combines TRBV29-1 with TRBJ1-1; D perhaps matches TRBD1 (5 bases). The CDR3 covers 16 residues. The germline V gene has CDR1 SQVTM and CDR2 ANQGSEA. Between the trimmed V and J ends, which lost 3 bases and 0 bases, there was a span of 17 bases. The CDR3 spells CSVEGMVGAVNTEAFF. CDR3 sequence (DNA): TGCAGCGTTGAGGGGATGGTAGGGGCAGTGAACACTGAAGCTTTCTTT.

The CDR3 protein is CASSPPGQGMPNEKLFF. The CDR3 coding sequence is TGTGCCAGCAGCCCTCCGGGACAGGGCATGCCTAATGAAAAACTGTTTTTT. The V gene is TRBV7-9, the J gene TRBJ1-4; TRBD1 agrees at 9 bases. The CDR3 has 17 amino acids. The junction had 10 bases not matched to a gene; V was cut back by 5 bases and J by 3 bases. Germline CDR1 SEHNR, CDR2 FQNEAQ (reference sequence). Combining the CDR3 with reference TRBV7-9 and TRBJ1-4 gives the whole variable domain DTGVSQNPRHKITKRGQNVTFRCDPISEHNRLYWYRQTLGQGPEFLTYFQNEAQLEKSRLLSDRFSAERPKGSFSTLEIQRTEQGDSAMYLCASSPPGQGMPNEKLFFGSGTQLSVL.

This chain joins TRBV6-5 and TRBJ2-7; the match to TRBD2 covers 9 bases. J gave up 5 bases and V 4 bases, and 12 bases lay outside the gene matches. Germline loops: CDR1 MNHEY, CDR2 SVGAGI. The CDR3 length is 16 residues. This CDR3 reads CASSLTYSGSTHEQYF. CDR3 nucleotide sequence: TGTGCCAGCAGTTTGACCTATAGCGGGAGTACCCACGAGCAGTACTTC.

J is TRBJ2-7 and V is TRBV10-3; TRBD2 aligns across 10 bases. J was trimmed by 7 bases and V by 9 bases; bases with no gene match: 6. Germline loops: CDR1 ENHRY, CDR2 SYGVKD. CDR3 length equals 12 residues. CDR3 protein: CAIAGGPGEQYF. The CDR3 nucleotides read TGTGCCATAGCGGGAGGGCCGGGGGAGCAGTACTTC.

The rearrangement uses TRBV5-6 and TRBJ1-5, with D unresolved. The CDR3 length is 14 residues. V shed 1 base and J shed 3 bases, with 8 bases lying between them. CDR1 is SGHDT and CDR2 is YYEEEE in the germline V gene. The CDR3: CASSLSGNNQPQHF. The CDR3 DNA sequence: TGTGCCAGCAGCTTGTCAGGAAACAATCAGCCCCAGCATTTT.

Note on this clone: Relative to the germline gene, one junction end is altered; a read error may explain this. The chain employs TRBV29-1 and TRBJ2-5; 9 positions agree with TRBD1. Germline lookup yields CDR1 SQVTM and CDR2 ANQGSEA. This CDR3 comprises 12 residues. CDR3 nucleotides: TGCAGCGTTACAGGGGGCGGAGAGGCCCAGTACTTC. This encodes CSVTGGGEAQYF. The full variable domain, rest sourced from reference TRBV29-1 and TRBJ2-5, is SAVISQKPSRDICQRGTSLTIQCQVDSQVTMMFWYRQQPGQSLTLIATANQGSEATYESGFVIDKFPISRPNLTFSTLTVSNMSPEDSSIYLCSVTGGGEAQYFGPGTRLLVL.

This clone was seen a few times. The J gene is TRBJ1-2, the V gene TRBV28, with 7 positions matching TRBD1. This CDR3 region has 12 residues. V lost 7 bases and J lost 4; bases outside the gene matches: 3. CDR1 is MDHEN and CDR2 is SYDVKM in the germline V gene. The CDR3 region has the DNA TGTGCCAGCACCGGGACAGTCTATGGCTACACCTTC. Its protein is CASTGTVYGYTF.

The chain is built from TRBV27 and TRBJ2-7; D may be TRBD1 (7 bases). The V and J ends lost 4 bases and 7 bases respectively, with 8 bases between them. The length of the CDR3 is 11 residues. In germline, CDR1 is MNHEY, CDR2 SMNVEV (reference sequence). CDR3 DNA sequence: TGTGCCAGCAGTTCAGGGGGGGAGCAGTACTTC. Translated: CASSSGGEQYF.

There are a few counts of this clone. The V gene is TRBV2, the J gene TRBJ2-1; TRBD2 matches at 8 bases. CDR3 size: 14 residues. The germline V gene encodes CDR1 SNHLY and CDR2 FYNNEI. With 4 bases clipped from V and 2 bases from J, the junction kept 1 base outside the gene matches. CDR3 sequence reads: CASSGLATYNEQFF. The CDR3 DNA sequence: TGTGCCAGCAGTGGACTAGCGACCTACAATGAGCAGTTCTTC.

The genes are TRBV7-8 and TRBJ2-2, with D perhaps TRBD2 (6 bases). Germline V lookup: CDR1 SGHVS, CDR2 FQNEAQ. Trimming stripped 7 bases from V and 8 bases from J, with 41 bases between. This CDR3 spans 22 amino acids. CDR3 sequence: CASTSGSMVRKGRDPRGGELFF. The DNA for the CDR3 is TGTGCCAGCACCTCCGGGAGTATGGTCCGTAAGGGGCGGGATCCAAGAGGAGGGGAGCTGTTTTTT.

This clone was seen once. This rearrangement joins TRBV5-1 to TRBJ2-7; TRBD1 is a possible D gene (6 bases). V was trimmed by 4 bases and J by 4 bases, leaving 15 bases between them. The CDR3 totals 14 residues. Germline V gene lookup returns CDR1 SGHRS and CDR2 YFSETQ. CDR3 DNA: TGCGCCAGCAGCCCCCCGGGACAAACATACGAGCAGTACTTC. As protein: CASSPPGQTYEQYF.

The V call is TRBV7-3, the J call TRBJ2-7; 8 bases line up with TRBD1. CDR1 is SGHTA, CDR2 FQGTGA, per germline. This CDR3 has 13 residues. Trimming cost V 5 bases and J 6 bases; bases outside gene matches: 6. The CDR3 here is CASSGTGLGEQYF. CDR3 nucleotide sequence: TGTGCCAGCAGCGGGACAGGTTTAGGCGAGCAGTACTTC.

This clone was counted a few times. V gene TRBV11-2 combines with J gene TRBJ2-7; maybe TRBD1 (5 bases). Germline-derived CDR1 and CDR2 are SGHAT and FQNNGV. CDR3 size: 15 residues. The V end lost 3 bases, the J end lost 6 bases, and 18 bases lay between the germline ends. The chain's CDR3 is CASSLSDTAGFEQYF. CDR3 coding DNA: TGTGCCAGCAGCTTGTCGGACACGGCTGGTTTCGAGCAGTACTTC.

The chain combines TRBV5-6 with TRBJ2-2, with D possibly TRBD1 on 6 matching bases. With 0 bases removed from V and 7 bases from J, the gap between germline ends came to 13 bases. The CDR3 has 15 residues. CDR1 and CDR2 (germline): SGHDT, YYEEEE. CDR3 region: CASSLEGDNLGELFF. DNA of the CDR3: TGTGCCAGCAGCTTGGAGGGGGACAACCTCGGGGAGCTGTTTTTT.

The chain has TRBV2 and TRBJ1-2; 11 bases fit TRBD1. This CDR3 region has 14 residues. After removal of 7 bases from V and 7 bases from J, the junction contained 8 bases not matched to a gene. Per germline, CDR1 SNHLY and CDR2 FYNNEI. CDR3 nucleotides: TGTGCCAGCACCTGGACAGGGGGCGCCGGTGGCTACACCTTC. Its translation is CASTWTGGAGGYTF.

This rearrangement joins TRBV5-4 to TRBJ1-1, with a weak D call TRBD1 (5 bases). Trimming removed 3 bases at V and 10 bases at J, with 10 bases between. The germline gives CDR1 SGHNT, CDR2 YYREEE (reference sequence). This CDR3 has 11 amino acids. The CDR3 nucleotides read TGTGCCAGCAGCTGGCAGGGTGTAGCTTTCTTT. It encodes CASSWQGVAFF.

This clone was detected a few times. The chain combines TRBV28 with TRBJ1-1, with 7 bases that match TRBD1. Germline CDR1 MDHEN, CDR2 SYDVKM. CDR3 length equals 15 residues. Trimming cost V 6 bases and J 3 bases; bases outside gene matches: 10. The CDR3 loop reads CASSRGTVLYTEAFF. Written as DNA, the CDR3 is TGTGCCAGCAGCCGAGGGACAGTGCTGTACACTGAAGCTTTCTTT.

This chain uses TRBV13 with TRBJ1-1, with D possibly being TRBD1 (5 bases). V lost 7 bases and J lost 5, with 8 bases in between. The germline gives CDR1 PRHDT, CDR2 FYEKMQ (reference sequence). The CDR3 spans 11 residues. The CDR3 bases are TGTGCCAGCACCCGGGGGACTGAAGCTTTCTTT. It encodes CASTRGTEAFF.

This chain joins TRBV28 and TRBJ2-7; tentative D call: TRBD1 (6 bases). The V gene lost 5 bases and the J gene lost 4 bases, with 15 bases spanning the gap. This CDR3 has 14 residues. CDR1 is MDHEN and CDR2 is SYDVKM in the germline V gene. CDR3 nucleotides: TGTGCCAGCAGTCCTCGGGGTAGGGGGTACGAGCAGTACTTC. As protein: CASSPRGRGYEQYF.

The chain couples TRBV19 to TRBJ2-7; 12 nucleotides line up with TRBD1. The germline gives CDR1 LNHDA, CDR2 SQIVND (reference sequence). V was clipped by 5 bases and J by 6 bases; unmatched bases: 2. The CDR3 totals 13 residues. The CDR3, as DNA: TGTGCCAGTAGTCGGGACAGGGGGCGCGAGCAGTACTTC. Translated: CASSRDRGREQYF.

This clone was detected a few times. The J gene is TRBJ1-1, the V gene TRBV7-2; D ambiguous. The V end was cut by 1 base, the J end by 0 bases, with 9 bases between. Per germline, CDR1 SGHTA and CDR2 FQGNSA. CDR3 length equals 15 residues. The CDR3 DNA reads TGTGCCAGCAGCTTAGGTGCACAGATGAACACTGAAGCTTTCTTT. This sequence encodes CASSLGAQMNTEAFF.

CDR3 nucleotides: TGCGCCAGCAGCTTGGAGACAGGAGCCTACGAGCAGTACTTC. Residues: CASSLETGAYEQYF. The chain links TRBV5-1 to TRBJ2-7; TRBD1 is a possible D gene (6 bases). Trimming took 0 bases from V and 2 from J, leaving 9 bases between them. There are 14 residues in the CDR3. Germline-derived CDR1 and CDR2 are SGHRS and YFSETQ. Drawing the rest from reference TRBV5-1 and TRBJ2-7, the complete variable domain is KAGVTQTPRYLIKTRGQQVTLSCSPISGHRSVSWYQQTPGQGLQFLFEYFSETQRNKGNFPGRFSGRQFSNSRSEMNVSTLELGDSALYLCASSLETGAYEQYFGPGTRLTVT.

The genes are TRBV7-3 and TRBJ2-1, with D possibly being TRBD2 (5 bases). Per the germline V gene, CDR1 is SGHTA and CDR2 is FQGTGA. Trimming stripped 2 bases from V and 7 bases from J, with 18 bases between. The CDR3 covers 16 residues. CDR3 nucleotides: TGTGCCAGCAGCTTAGCGTCGAGGGCACTACGTAATGAGCAGTTCTTC. It encodes CASSLASRALRNEQFF.

This clone has only one observation. V usage is TRBV9 and J usage is TRBJ2-3, with TRBD2 matching over 8 bases. CDR1 is SGDLS and CDR2 is YYNGEE in the germline V gene. The CDR3 extends over 16 amino acids. V lost 0 bases to trimming and J lost 0 bases; unmatched junction nucleotides: 3. In nucleotides, the CDR3 is TGTGCCAGCAGCGTAGGGTCTAGCGGGAGCACAGATACGCAGTATTTT. This sequence encodes CASSVGSSGSTDTQYF.

The chain is built from TRBV28 and TRBJ2-1; TRBD2 agrees at 9 bases. This CDR3 is 14 amino acids long. With V trimmed by 5 bases and J by 5 bases, 4 bases remained unmatched. Germline assignment: CDR1 MDHEN and CDR2 SYDVKM. The CDR3: CASSLSGGNNEQFF. In DNA form, the CDR3 reads TGTGCCAGCAGTCTTAGCGGGGGTAACAATGAGCAGTTCTTC.

This clone was detected once. CDR3 protein: CASRTSGRVGELFF. The CDR3 bases are TGTGCCAGCAGGACTAGCGGGAGGGTCGGGGAGCTGTTTTTT. This rearrangement joins TRBV2 to TRBJ2-2; 14 positions agree with TRBD2. V shed 6 bases, J shed 7 bases, and the junction held 1 base outside the gene matches. The length of the CDR3 is 14 residues. Germline-derived CDR1 and CDR2 are SNHLY and FYNNEI. The variable domain in full, with the rest retrieved from reference TRBV2 and TRBJ2-2, is EPEVTQTPSHQVTQMGQEVILRCVPISNHLYFYWYRQILGQKVEFLVSFYNNEISEKSEIFDDQFSVERPDGSNFTLKIRSTKLEDSAMYFCASRTSGRVGELFFGEGSRLTVL.

The chain links TRBV5-1 to TRBJ2-1; a weak D match, TRBD2 (7 bases). The V end lost 6 bases, the J end lost 6 bases, and 22 bases lay between the germline ends. The CDR3 spans 16 residues. Germline lookup yields CDR1 SGHRS and CDR2 YFSETQ. The CDR3 nucleotides read TGCGCCAGCACCGATGTAGGGGGGGCCCTGGCCAATGAGCAGTTCTTC. Its translation is CASTDVGGALANEQFF.